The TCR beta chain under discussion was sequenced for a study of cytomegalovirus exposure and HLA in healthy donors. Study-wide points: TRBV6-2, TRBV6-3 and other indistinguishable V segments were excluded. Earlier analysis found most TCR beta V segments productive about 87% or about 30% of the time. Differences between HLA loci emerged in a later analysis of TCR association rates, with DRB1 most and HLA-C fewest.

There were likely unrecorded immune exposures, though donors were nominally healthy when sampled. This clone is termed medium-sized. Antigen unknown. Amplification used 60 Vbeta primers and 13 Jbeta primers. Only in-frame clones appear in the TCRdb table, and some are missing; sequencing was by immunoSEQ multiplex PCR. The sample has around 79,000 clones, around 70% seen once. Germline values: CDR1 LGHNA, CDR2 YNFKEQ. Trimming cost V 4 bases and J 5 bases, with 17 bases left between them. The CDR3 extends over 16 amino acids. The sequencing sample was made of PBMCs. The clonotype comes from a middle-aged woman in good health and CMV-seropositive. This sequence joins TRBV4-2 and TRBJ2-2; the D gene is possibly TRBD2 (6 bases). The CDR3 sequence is CASSLSGTVRTGELFF. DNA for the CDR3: TGTGCCAGCAGCCTTTCCGGGACTGTTCGGACCGGGGAGCTGTTTTTT.